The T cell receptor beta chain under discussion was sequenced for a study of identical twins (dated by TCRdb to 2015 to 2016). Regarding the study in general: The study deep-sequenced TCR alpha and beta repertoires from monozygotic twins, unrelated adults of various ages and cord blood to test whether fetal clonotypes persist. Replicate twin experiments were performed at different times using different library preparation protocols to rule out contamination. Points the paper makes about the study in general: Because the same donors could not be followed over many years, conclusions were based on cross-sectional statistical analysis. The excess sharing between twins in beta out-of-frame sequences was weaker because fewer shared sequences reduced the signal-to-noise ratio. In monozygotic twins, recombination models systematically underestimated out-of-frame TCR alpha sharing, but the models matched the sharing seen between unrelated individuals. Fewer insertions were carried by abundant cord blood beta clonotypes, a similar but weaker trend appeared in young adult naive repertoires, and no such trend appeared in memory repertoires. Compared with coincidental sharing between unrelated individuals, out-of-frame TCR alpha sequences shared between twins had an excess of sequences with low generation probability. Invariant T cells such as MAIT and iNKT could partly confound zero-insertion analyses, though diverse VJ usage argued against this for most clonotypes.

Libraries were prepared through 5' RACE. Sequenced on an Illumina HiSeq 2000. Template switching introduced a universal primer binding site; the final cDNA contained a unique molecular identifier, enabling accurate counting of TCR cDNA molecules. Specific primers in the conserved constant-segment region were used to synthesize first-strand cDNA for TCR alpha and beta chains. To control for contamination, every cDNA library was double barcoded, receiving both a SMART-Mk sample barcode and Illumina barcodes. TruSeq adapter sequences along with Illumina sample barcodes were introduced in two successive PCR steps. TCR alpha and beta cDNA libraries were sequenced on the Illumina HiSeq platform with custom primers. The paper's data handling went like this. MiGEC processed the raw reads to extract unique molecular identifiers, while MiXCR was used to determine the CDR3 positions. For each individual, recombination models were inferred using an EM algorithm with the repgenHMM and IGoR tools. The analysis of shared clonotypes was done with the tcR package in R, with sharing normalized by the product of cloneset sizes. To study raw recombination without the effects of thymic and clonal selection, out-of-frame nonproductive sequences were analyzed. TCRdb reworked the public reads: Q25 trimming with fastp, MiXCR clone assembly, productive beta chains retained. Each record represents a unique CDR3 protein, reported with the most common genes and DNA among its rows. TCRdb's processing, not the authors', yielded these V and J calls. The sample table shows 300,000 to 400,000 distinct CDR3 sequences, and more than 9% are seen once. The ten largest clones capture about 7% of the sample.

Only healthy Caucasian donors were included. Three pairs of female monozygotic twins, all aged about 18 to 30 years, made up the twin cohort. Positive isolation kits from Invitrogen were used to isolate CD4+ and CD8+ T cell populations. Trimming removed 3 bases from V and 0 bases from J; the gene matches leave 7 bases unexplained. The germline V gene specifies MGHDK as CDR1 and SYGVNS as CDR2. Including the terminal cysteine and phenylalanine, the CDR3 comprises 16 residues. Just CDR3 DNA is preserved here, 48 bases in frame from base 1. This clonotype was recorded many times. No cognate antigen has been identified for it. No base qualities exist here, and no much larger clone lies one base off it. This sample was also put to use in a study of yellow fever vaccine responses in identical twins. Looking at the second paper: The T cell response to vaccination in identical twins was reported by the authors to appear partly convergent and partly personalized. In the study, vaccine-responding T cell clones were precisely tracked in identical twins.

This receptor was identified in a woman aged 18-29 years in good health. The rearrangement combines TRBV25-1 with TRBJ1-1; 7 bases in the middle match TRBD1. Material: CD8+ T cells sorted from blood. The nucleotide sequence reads TGTGCCAGCAGTGACAGGGGGGGAGTTGTGAACACTGAAGCTTTCTTT. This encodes CASSDRGGVVNTEAFF. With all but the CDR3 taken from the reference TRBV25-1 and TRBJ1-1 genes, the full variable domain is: EADIYQTPRYLVIGTGKKITLECSQTMGHDKMYWYQQDPGMELHLIHYSYGVNSTEKGDLSSESTVSRIRTEHFPLTLESARPSHTSQYLCASSDRGGVVNTEAFFGQGTRLTVV.